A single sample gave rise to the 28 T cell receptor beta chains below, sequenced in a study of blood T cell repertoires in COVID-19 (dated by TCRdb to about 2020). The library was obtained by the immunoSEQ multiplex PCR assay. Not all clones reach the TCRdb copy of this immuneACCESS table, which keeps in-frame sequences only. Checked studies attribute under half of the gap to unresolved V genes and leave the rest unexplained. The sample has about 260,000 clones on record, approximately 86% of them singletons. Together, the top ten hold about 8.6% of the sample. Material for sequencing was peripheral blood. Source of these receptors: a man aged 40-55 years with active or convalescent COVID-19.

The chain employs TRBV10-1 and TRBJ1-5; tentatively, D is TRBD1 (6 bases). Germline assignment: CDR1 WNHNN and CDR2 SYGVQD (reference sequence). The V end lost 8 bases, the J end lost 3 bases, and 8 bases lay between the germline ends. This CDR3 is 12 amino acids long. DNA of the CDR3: TGCGCCAGCGGACAGAACAATCAGCCCCAGCATTTT. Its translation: CASGQNNQPQHF.

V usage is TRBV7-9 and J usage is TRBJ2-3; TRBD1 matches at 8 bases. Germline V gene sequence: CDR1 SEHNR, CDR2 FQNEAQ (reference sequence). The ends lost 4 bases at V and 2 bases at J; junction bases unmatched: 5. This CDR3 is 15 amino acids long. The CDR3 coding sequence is TGTGCCAGCAGCTCCGGACAGGGAATCACAGATACGCAGTATTTT. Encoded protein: CASSSGQGITDTQYF.

Here the CDR3 reads CAISPDQETQYF. CDR3 DNA sequence: TGTGCCATCAGTCCCGACCAAGAGACCCAGTACTTC. The chain couples TRBV10-3 to TRBJ2-5; no definite D call. The ends were cut back, 5 bases at V and 0 bases at J, with 4 bases in the middle. Germline lookup yields CDR1 ENHRY and CDR2 SYGVKD. The CDR3 sequence is 12 residues long.

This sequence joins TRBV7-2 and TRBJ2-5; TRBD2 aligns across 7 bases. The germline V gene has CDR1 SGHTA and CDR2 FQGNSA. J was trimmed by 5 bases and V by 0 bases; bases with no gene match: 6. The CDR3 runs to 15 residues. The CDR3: CASSLAAGVRETQYF. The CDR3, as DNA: TGTGCCAGCAGCTTAGCGGCGGGAGTTAGGGAGACCCAGTACTTC.

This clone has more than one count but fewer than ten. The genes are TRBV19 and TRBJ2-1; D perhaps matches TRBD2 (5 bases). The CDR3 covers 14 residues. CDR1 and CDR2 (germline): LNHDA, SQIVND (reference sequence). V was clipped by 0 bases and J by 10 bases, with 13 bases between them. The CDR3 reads CASSIDYVGGEQFF. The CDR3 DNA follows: TGTGCCAGTAGTATAGATTATGTGGGCGGGGAGCAGTTCTTC.

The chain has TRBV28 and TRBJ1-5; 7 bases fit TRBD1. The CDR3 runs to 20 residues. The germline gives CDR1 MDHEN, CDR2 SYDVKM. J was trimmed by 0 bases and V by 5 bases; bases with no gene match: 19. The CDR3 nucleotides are TGTGCCAGCAGTCTCCGGGACAGTCCCGTGGAAGCCTATAGCAATCAGCCCCAGCATTTT. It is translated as CASSLRDSPVEAYSNQPQHF. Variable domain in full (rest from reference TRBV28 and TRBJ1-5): DVKVTQSSRYLVKRTGEKVFLECVQDMDHENMFWYRQDPGLGLRLIYFSYDVKMKEKGDIPEGYSVSREKKERFSLILESASTNQTSMYLCASSLRDSPVEAYSNQPQHFGDGTRLSIL.

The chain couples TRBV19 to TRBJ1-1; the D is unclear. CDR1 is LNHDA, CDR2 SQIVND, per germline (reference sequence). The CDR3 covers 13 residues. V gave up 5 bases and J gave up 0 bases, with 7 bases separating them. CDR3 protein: CASSATMNTEAFF. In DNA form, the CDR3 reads TGTGCCAGTAGTGCTACTATGAACACTGAAGCTTTCTTT.

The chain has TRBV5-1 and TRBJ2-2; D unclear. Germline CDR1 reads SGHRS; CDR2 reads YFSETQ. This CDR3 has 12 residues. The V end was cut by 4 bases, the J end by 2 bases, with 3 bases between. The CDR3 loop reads CASSPNTGELFF. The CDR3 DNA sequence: TGCGCCAGCAGCCCAAACACCGGGGAGCTGTTTTTT.

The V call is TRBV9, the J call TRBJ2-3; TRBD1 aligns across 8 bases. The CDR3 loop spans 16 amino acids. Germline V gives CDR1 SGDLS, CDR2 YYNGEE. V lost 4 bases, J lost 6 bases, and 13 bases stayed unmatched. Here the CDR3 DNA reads TGTGCCAGCAGCCCCCTCGCTGGACAGGGTTTGGATACGCAGTATTTT. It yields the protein CASSPLAGQGLDTQYF.

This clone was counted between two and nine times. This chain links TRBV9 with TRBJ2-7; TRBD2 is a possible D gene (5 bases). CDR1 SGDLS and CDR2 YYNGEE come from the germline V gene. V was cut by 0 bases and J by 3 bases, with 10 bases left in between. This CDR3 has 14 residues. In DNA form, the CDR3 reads TGTGCCAGCAGCGTAGGAGTAGGGAGCTACGAGCAGTACTTC. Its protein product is CASSVGVGSYEQYF.

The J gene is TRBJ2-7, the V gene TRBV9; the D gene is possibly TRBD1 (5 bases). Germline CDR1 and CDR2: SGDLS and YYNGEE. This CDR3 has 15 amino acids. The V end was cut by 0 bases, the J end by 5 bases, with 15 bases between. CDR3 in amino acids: CASSVEGQGVHEQYF. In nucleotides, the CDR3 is TGTGCCAGCAGCGTAGAAGGGCAGGGTGTCCACGAGCAGTACTTC.

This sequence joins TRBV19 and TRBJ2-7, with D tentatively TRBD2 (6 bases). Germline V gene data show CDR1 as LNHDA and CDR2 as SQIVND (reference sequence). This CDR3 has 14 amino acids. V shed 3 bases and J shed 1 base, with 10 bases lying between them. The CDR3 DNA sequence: TGTGCCAGTAGTATTGGGGGGATGTCCTACGAGCAGTACTTC. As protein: CASSIGGMSYEQYF.

The CDR3 reads CASSEKRGSPWNSPLHF. The CDR3 DNA sequence: TGTGCCAGCAGTGAGAAAAGGGGATCTCCGTGGAATTCACCCCTCCACTTT. The chain uses TRBV6-1 and TRBJ1-6, with D possibly matching TRBD1 (5 bases). Germline CDR1 and CDR2: MNHNS and SASEGT. This CDR3 comprises 17 residues. V lost 3 bases and J 7 bases, leaving 19 bases between the germline ends.

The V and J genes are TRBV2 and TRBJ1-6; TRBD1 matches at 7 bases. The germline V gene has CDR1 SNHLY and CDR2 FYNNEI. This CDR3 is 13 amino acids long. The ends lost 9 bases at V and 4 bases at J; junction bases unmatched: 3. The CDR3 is CASRQGYNSPLHF. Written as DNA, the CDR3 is TGTGCCAGTCGACAGGGTTATAATTCACCCCTCCACTTT.

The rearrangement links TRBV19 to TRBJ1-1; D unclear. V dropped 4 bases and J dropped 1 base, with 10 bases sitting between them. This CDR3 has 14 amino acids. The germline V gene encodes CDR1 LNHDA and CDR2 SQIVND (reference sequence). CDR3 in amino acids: CASSSTGRNTEAFF. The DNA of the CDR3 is TGTGCCAGTAGTAGTACGGGAAGGAACACTGAAGCTTTCTTT.

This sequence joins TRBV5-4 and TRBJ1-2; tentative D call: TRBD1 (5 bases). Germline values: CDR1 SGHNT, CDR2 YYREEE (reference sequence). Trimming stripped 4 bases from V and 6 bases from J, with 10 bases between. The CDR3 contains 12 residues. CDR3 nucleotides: TGTGCCAGCAGCCAGCAGGGAAATGGCTACACCTTC. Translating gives CASSQQGNGYTF.

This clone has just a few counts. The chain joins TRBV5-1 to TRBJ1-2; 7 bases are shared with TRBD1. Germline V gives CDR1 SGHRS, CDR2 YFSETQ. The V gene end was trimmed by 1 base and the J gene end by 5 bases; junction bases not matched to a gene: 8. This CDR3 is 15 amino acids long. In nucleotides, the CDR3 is TGCGCCAGCAGCTTGCCCGAGCAGGGGGAATATGGCTACACCTTC. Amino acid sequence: CASSLPEQGEYGYTF.

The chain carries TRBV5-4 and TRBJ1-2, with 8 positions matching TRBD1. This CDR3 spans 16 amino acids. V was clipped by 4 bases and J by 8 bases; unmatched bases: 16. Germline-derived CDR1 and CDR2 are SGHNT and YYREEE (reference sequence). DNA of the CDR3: TGTGCCAGCAGCCTACAGGGGGGCTTGTCTATTGGAGGCTACACCTTC. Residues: CASSLQGGLSIGGYTF. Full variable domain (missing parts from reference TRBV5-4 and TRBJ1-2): ETGVTQSPTHLIKTRGQQVTLRCSSQSGHNTVSWYQQALGQGPQFIFQYYREEENGRGNFPPRFSGLQFPNYSSELNVNALELDDSALYLCASSLQGGLSIGGYTFGSGTRLTVV.

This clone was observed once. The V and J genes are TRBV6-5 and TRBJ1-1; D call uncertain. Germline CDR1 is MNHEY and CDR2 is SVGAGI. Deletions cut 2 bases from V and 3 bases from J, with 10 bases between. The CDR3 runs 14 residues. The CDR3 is CASSYRVGDTEAFF. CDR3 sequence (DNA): TGTGCCAGCAGTTACAGGGTCGGGGACACTGAAGCTTTCTTT.

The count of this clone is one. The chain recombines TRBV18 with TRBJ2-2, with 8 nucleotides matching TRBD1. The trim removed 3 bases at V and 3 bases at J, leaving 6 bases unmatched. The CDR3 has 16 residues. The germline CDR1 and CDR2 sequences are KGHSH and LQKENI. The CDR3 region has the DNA TGTGCCAGCTCACCTGACAGGGGAGCGTACACCGGGGAGCTGTTTTTT. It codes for CASSPDRGAYTGELFF.

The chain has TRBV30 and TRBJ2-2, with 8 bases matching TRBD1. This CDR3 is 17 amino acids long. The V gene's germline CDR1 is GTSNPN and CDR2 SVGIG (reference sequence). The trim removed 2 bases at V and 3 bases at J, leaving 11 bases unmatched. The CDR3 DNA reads TGTGCCTGGAGTACTCGCGGAGGGACAGGAGACACCGGGGAGCTGTTTTTT. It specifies CAWSTRGGTGDTGELFF.

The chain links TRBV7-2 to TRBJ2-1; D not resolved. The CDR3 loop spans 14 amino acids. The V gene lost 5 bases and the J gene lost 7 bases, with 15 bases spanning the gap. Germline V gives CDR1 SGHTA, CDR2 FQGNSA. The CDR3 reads CASSPQAWSNEQFF. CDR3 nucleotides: TGTGCCAGCAGCCCCCAGGCCTGGTCGAATGAGCAGTTCTTC. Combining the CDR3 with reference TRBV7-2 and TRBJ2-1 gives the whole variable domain GAGVSQSPSNKVTEKGKDVELRCDPISGHTALYWYRQSLGQGLEFLIYFQGNSAPDKSGLPSDRFSAERTGGSVSTLTIQRTQQEDSAVYLCASSPQAWSNEQFFGPGTRLTVL.

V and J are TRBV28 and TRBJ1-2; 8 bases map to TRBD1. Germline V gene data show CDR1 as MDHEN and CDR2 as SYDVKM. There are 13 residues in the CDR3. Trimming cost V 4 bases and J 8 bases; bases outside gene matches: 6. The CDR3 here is CASSSGQVGGYTF. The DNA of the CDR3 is TGTGCCAGCAGTTCGGGACAGGTGGGCGGCTACACCTTC.

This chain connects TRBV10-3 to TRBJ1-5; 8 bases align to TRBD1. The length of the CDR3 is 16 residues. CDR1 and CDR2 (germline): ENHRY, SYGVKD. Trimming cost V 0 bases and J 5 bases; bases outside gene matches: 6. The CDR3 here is CAISESDRVDYQPQHF. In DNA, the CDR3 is TGTGCCATCAGTGAGTCGGACAGGGTCGATTATCAGCCCCAGCATTTT.

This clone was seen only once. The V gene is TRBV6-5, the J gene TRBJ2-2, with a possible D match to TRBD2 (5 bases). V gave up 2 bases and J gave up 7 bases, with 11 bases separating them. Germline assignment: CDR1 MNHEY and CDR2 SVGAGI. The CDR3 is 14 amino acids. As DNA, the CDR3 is TGTGCCAGCAGTTACGGCCCGACTAACGGGGAGCTGTTTTTT. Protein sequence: CASSYGPTNGELFF.

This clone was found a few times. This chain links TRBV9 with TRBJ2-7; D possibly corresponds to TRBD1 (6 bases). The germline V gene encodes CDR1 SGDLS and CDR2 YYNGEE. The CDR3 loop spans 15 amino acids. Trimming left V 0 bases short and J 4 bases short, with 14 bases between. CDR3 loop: CASSVGTGKWYEQYF. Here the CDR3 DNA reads TGTGCCAGCAGCGTAGGAACAGGGAAATGGTACGAGCAGTACTTC.

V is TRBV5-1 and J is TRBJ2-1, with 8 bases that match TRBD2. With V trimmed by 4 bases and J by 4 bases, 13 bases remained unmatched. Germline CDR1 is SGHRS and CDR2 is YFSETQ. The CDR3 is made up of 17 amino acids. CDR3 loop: CASSPGGGGGLYNEQFF. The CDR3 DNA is TGCGCCAGCAGCCCCGGGGGGGGCGGGGGGCTTTACAATGAGCAGTTCTTC.

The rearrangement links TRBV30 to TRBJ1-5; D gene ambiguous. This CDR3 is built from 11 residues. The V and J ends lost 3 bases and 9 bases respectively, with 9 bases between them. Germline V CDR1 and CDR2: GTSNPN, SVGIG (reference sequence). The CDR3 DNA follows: TGTGCCTGGAGCGGTGAGGGGCCCCAGCATTTT. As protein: CAWSGEGPQHF.